These T cell receptor beta chains were read from a single sample in a study of OX40 agonist ivuxolimab in advanced cancers. Generated by immunoSEQ multiplex PCR, the TCRdb table keeps only in-frame clones and is missing some. The repertoire consists of roughly 70,000 clones, with 80% to 90% occurring once and the leading ten covering roughly 0.75%. The specimen comprised CD4+ or CD8+ T cells sorted from blood, sampled in a trial of the OX40 agonist ivuxolimab. The source is an adult with an advanced solid tumor such as melanoma, head and neck, liver or kidney cancer. Both conserved end residues are part of each CDR3. Each record gives: J gene, D gene, clone size, V gene, CDR3 protein, CDR3 DNA. The D gene is left open where the match is weak. Clone size is stated in some rows and not others, as once, few, many or a class when expanded.

>TRBJ2-7|-|-|TRBV28
CASSLAGPKSYEQYF
TGTGCCAGCAGTTTAGCGGGACCGAAATCCTACGAGCAGTACTTC
>TRBJ1-2|-|-|TRBV6-5
CASSYEGNYGYTF
TGTGCCAGCAGTTACGAGGGGAACTATGGCTACACCTTC
>TRBJ2-5|-|-|TRBV5-4
CASSITREETQYF
TGTGCCAGCAGCATTACTAGGGAAGAGACCCAGTACTTC
>TRBJ2-1|TRBD2|-|TRBV29-1
CSVAGLGNEQFF
TGCAGCGTCGCCGGACTAGGCAATGAGCAGTTCTTC
>TRBJ2-7|-|-|TRBV11-2
CASSPASGPYEQYF
TGTGCCAGCAGCCCCGCGAGCGGACCCTACGAGCAGTACTTC
>TRBJ2-5|-|-|TRBV5-1
CASSLVASFQETQYF
TGCGCCAGCAGCTTGGTGGCCAGCTTTCAGGAGACCCAGTACTTC
>TRBJ2-1|-|once|TRBV19
CASSILGVTRSNEQFF
TGTGCCAGTAGTATCTTGGGAGTAACGAGATCCAATGAGCAGTTCTTC
>TRBJ1-4|TRBD1|-|TRBV7-6
CASSPRTGGEKLFF
TGTGCCAGCAGCCCTAGGACAGGGGGCGAAAAACTGTTTTTT
>TRBJ1-5|TRBD1|-|TRBV7-2
CASSLTGYLQPQHF
TGTGCCAGCAGCTTGACAGGGTATCTCCAGCCCCAGCATTTT
>TRBJ2-5|-|-|TRBV7-2
CASSAGRGRETQYF
TGTGCCAGCAGCGCGGGGCGGGGCCGAGAGACCCAGTACTTC
>TRBJ2-6|-|-|TRBV7-2
CASSPPGANVLTF
TGTGCCAGCAGCCCCCCTGGGGCCAACGTCCTGACTTTC
>TRBJ2-7|TRBD2|-|TRBV9
CASSDSGRGSYEQYF
TGTGCCAGCAGCGACTCCGGGAGGGGAAGCTACGAGCAGTACTTC
>TRBJ1-2|-|once|TRBV18
CASSPLGGIGYTF
TGTGCCAGCTCACCACTTGGGGGCATAGGCTACACCTTC
>TRBJ2-3|-|-|TRBV29-1
CSSGTSTDTQYF
TGCAGCTCCGGGACTAGCACAGATACGCAGTATTTT